This T cell receptor (beta chain) was found in a study of cytomegalovirus exposure and HLA in healthy donors. The CDR3 loop spans 14 amino acids. With 2 bases clipped from V and 1 base from J, the junction kept 2 bases outside the gene matches. Per the germline V gene, CDR1 is SGHDT and CDR2 is YYEEEE. The PCR ran on 60 Vbeta and 13 Jbeta primers. Using immunoSEQ multiplex PCR, the repertoire was profiled, and TCRdb retains in-frame clones only, with some absent. Here the sample spans 200,000 or so clones, around 73% being singletons. With respect to this clone: Its antigen is still unknown.

General observations from the study: In a later analysis, donors in an Asian-associated ancestry cluster reportedly had fewer N-insertions in productive TCRs than the cohort mean.

Sequencing was performed on PBMCs. The V gene is TRBV5-6, the J gene TRBJ2-7; 8 nucleotides match TRBD1. This receptor was taken from a woman under 40 in good health and CMV-seropositive. CDR3 loop: CASSFGTGSYEQYF. The CDR3 DNA is TGTGCCAGCAGCTTTGGGACAGGTTCCTACGAGCAGTACTTC.